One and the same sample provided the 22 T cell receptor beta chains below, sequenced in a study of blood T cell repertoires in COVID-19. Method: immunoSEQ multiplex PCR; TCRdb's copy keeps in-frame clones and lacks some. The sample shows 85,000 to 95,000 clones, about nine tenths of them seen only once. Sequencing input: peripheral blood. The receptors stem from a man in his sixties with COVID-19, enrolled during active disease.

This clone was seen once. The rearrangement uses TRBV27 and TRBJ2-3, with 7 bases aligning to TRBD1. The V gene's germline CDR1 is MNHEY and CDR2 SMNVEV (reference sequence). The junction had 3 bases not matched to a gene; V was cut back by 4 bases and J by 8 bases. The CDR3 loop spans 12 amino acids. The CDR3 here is CASSSGQTTQYF. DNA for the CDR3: TGTGCCAGCAGTTCGGGACAGACTACGCAGTATTTT.

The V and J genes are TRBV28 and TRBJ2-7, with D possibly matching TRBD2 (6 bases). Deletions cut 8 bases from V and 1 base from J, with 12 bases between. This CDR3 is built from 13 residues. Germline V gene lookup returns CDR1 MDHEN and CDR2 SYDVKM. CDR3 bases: TGTGCCAGCGGTGACGGACTATCCTACGAGCAGTACTTC. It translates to CASGDGLSYEQYF. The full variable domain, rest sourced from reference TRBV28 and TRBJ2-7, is DVKVTQSSRYLVKRTGEKVFLECVQDMDHENMFWYRQDPGLGLRLIYFSYDVKMKEKGDIPEGYSVSREKKERFSLILESASTNQTSMYLCASGDGLSYEQYFGPGTRLTVT.

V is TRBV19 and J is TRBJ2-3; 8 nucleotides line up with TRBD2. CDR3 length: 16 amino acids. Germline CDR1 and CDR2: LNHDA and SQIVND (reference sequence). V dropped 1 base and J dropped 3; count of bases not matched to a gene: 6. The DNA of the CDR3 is TGTGCCAGTAGTATAGCTCGACTAGCGATAACAGATACGCAGTATTTT. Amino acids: CASSIARLAITDTQYF.

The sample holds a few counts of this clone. Written as DNA, the CDR3 is TGTGCCAGCTCACCAGGTAAACTCTCCTACAATGAGCAGTTCTTC. Amino acids: CASSPGKLSYNEQFF. This sequence joins TRBV18 and TRBJ2-1; D remains unclear. CDR1 is KGHSH, CDR2 LQKENI, per germline. The CDR3 sequence is 15 residues long. Trimming left V 2 bases short and J 0 bases short, with 8 bases between.

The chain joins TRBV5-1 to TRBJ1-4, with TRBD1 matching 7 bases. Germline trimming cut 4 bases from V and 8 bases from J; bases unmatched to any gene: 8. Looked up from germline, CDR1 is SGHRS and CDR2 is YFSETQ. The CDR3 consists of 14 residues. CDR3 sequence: CASSLGTGQEKLFF. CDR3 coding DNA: TGCGCCAGCAGCCTCGGGACGGGACAGGAAAAACTGTTTTTT.

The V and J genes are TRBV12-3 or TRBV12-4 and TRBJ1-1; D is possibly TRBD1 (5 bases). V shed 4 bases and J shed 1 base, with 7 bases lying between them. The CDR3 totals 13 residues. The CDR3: CASSSTGNTEAFF. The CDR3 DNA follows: TGTGCCAGCAGTTCTACAGGGAACACTGAAGCTTTCTTT.

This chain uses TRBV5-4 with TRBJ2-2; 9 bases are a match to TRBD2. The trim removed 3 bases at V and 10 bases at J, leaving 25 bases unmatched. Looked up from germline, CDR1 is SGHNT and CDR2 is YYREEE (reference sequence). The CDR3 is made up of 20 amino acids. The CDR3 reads CASSSPGPRGSGSAIEELFF. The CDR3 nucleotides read TGTGCCAGCAGCTCCCCCGGGCCCCGGGGTAGCGGGAGCGCCATAGAGGAGCTGTTTTTT.

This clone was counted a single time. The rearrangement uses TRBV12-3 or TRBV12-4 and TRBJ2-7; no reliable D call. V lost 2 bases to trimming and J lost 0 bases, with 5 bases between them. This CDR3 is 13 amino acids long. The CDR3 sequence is CASSLQSSYEQYF. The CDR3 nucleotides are TGTGCCAGCAGTTTACAGTCCTCCTACGAGCAGTACTTC.

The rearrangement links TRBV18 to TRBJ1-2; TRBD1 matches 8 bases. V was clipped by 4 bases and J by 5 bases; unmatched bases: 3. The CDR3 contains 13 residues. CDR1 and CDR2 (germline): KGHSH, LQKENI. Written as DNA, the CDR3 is TGTGCCAGCTCACTACAGGGGGAGTATGGCTACACCTTC. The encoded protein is CASSLQGEYGYTF.

The CDR3 loop reads CASSFQGVGYGYTF. The CDR3 DNA reads as TGTGCCAGCAGCTTTCAGGGGGTAGGGTATGGCTACACCTTC. The chain combines TRBV5-5 with TRBJ1-2, with TRBD1 matching over 7 bases. V lost 2 bases and J lost 5; bases outside the gene matches: 6. The CDR3 totals 14 residues. The germline V gene has CDR1 SGHKS and CDR2 YYEKEE (reference sequence).

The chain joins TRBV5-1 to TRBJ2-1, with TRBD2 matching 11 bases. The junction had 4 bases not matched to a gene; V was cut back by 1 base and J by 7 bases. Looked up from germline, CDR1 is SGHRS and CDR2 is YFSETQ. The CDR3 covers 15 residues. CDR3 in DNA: TGCGCCAGCAGCTTGCTGCTAGCGGGAGGAAATGAGCAGTTCTTC. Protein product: CASSLLLAGGNEQFF. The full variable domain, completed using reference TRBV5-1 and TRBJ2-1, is KAGVTQTPRYLIKTRGQQVTLSCSPISGHRSVSWYQQTPGQGLQFLFEYFSETQRNKGNFPGRFSGRQFSNSRSEMNVSTLELGDSALYLCASSLLLAGGNEQFFGPGTRLTVL.

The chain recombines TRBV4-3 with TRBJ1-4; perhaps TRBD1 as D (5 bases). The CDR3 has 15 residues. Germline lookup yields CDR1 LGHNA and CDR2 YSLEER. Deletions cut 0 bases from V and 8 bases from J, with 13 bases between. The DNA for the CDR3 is TGCGCCAGCAGCCAAGATGGCCGGGGGAGCGAAAAACTGTTTTTT. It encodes CASSQDGRGSEKLFF.

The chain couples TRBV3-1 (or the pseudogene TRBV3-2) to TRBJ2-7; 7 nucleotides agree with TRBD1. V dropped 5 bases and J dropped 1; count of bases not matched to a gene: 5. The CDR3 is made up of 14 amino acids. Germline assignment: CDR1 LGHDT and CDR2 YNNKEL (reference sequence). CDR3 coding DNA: TGTGCCAGCAGCTCAAGACAGGGATCCTACGAGCAGTACTTC. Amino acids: CASSSRQGSYEQYF.

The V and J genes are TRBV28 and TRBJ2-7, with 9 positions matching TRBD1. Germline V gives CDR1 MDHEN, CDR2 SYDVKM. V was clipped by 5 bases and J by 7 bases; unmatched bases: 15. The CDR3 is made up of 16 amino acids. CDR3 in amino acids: CASSITIWDRVGEQYF. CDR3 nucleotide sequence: TGTGCCAGCAGTATCACTATCTGGGACAGGGTCGGAGAGCAGTACTTC.

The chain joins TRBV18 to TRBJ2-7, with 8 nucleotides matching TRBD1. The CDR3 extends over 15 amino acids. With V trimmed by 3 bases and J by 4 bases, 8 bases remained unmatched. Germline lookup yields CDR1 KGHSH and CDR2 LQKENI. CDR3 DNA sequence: TGTGCCAGCTCACCGGGTACCGGGACAGGATACGAGCAGTACTTC. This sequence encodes CASSPGTGTGYEQYF.

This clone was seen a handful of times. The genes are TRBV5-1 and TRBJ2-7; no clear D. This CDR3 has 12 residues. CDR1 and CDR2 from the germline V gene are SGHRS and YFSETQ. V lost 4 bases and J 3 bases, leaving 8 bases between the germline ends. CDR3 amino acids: CASSRLGYEQYF. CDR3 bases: TGCGCCAGCAGCCGACTGGGCTACGAGCAGTACTTC.

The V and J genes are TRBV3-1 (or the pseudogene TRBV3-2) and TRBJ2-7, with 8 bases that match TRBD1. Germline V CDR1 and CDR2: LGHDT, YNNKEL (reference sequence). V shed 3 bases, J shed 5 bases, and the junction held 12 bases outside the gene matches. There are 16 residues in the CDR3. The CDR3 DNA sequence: TGTGCCAGCAGCCAGCCGAGGCAGGGGGCTCTGAACGAGCAGTACTTC. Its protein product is CASSQPRQGALNEQYF.

The CDR3 loop reads CASSLRSSGPGHNYGYTF. DNA of the CDR3: TGCGCCAGCAGCCTCCGCTCGAGCGGGCCCGGGCATAACTATGGCTACACCTTC. The gene calls are TRBV5-1 and TRBJ1-2; D call uncertain. In germline, CDR1 is SGHRS, CDR2 YFSETQ. With 4 bases removed from V and 1 base from J, the gap between germline ends came to 23 bases. CDR3 length equals 18 residues. The whole variable domain, filled in from reference TRBV5-1 and TRBJ1-2, reads KAGVTQTPRYLIKTRGQQVTLSCSPISGHRSVSWYQQTPGQGLQFLFEYFSETQRNKGNFPGRFSGRQFSNSRSEMNVSTLELGDSALYLCASSLRSSGPGHNYGYTFGSGTRLTVV.

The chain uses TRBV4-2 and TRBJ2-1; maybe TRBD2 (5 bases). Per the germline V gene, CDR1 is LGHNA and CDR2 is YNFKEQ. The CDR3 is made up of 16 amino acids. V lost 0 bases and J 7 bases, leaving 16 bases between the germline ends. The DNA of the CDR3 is TGTGCCAGCAGCCAAGATGTACCGGGAAGGTGGAATGAGCAGTTCTTC. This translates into CASSQDVPGRWNEQFF.

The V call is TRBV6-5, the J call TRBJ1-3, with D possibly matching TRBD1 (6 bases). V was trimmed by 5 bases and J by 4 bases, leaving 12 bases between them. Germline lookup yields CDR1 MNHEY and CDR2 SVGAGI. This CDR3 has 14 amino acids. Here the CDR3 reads CASSPDRRGNTIYF. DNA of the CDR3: TGTGCCAGCAGTCCCGACAGGCGAGGAAACACCATATATTTT.

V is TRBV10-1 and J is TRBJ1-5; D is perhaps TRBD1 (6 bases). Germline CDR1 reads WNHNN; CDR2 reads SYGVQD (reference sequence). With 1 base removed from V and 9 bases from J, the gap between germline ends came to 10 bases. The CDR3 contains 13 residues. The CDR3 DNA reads TGCGCCAGCAGTGAGTACAGGGAATGGCCCCAGCATTTT. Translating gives CASSEYREWPQHF.

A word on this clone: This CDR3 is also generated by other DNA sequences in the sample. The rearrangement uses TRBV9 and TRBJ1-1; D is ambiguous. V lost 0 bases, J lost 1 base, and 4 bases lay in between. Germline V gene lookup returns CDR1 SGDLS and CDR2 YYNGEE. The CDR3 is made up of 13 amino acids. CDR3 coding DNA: TGTGCCAGCAGCGTAGCCAGGAACACTGAAGCTTTCTTT. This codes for CASSVARNTEAFF.